This T cell receptor beta chain came from a study of blood T cell repertoires in COVID-19. The wider study: T cells, B-cell-depleted T cells, or PBMCs supplied cDNA or gDNA.

V was cut by 0 bases and J by 1 base, with 10 bases left in between. Germline CDR1 and CDR2: SGHNT and YYREEE (reference sequence). The CDR3 consists of 16 residues. Using immunoSEQ multiplex PCR, the repertoire was profiled, and TCRdb retains in-frame clones only, with some absent. The sample comprises 100,000 or so clones, just under 95% of which are singletons, and around 6% rests with the top ten. Sequenced: peripheral blood. The chain combines TRBV5-4 with TRBJ2-2; a possible D gene is TRBD1 (6 bases). The sequence came from a man in his 70s with acute or convalescent COVID-19. CDR3 DNA sequence: TGTGCCAGCAGCTTGGGGGGGACACGGAACACCGGGGAGCTGTTTTTT. The encoded protein is CASSLGGTRNTGELFF.